Listed below are T cell receptor beta chains from one sample, sequenced in a study of sequential checkpoint blockade in melanoma. Generated by immunoSEQ multiplex PCR, the TCRdb table keeps only in-frame clones and is missing some. The data hold roughly 28,000 clones, with about 72% observed a single time. This material consisted of CD8+ T cells sorted from blood (inferred from file names), taken from a patient given nivolumab and ipilimumab in sequence. These receptors were obtained from a human donor with melanoma. Each CDR3 is given with its conserved first and last residue. Fields, in order: V gene, D gene, J gene, clone size, CDR3 protein, CDR3 DNA. D genes are given only for firm matches. Not every row has a clone size; where given, it reads once, few, many or a size class.

V: TRBV6-6
D: TRBD2
J: TRBJ2-1
size: NA
CDR3: CASRDQRGGYNEQFF
DNA: TGTGCCAGCAGGGATCAGCGGGGGGGGTACAATGAGCAGTTCTTC

V: TRBV7-3
D: TRBD2
J: TRBJ2-1
size: NA
CDR3: CASSLIAGGHNEQFF
DNA: TGTGCCAGCAGCTTAATAGCGGGGGGGCACAATGAGCAGTTCTTC

V: TRBV6-5
D: TRBD1
J: TRBJ1-2
size: NA
CDR3: CASSYSSGTGGYKTF
DNA: TGTGCCAGCAGTTACTCGAGCGGGACAGGGGGTTATAAAACCTTC

V: TRBV29-1
D: NA
J: TRBJ1-1
size: NA
CDR3: CSVVGGTEAFF
DNA: TGCAGCGTTGTCGGGGGAACTGAAGCTTTCTTT

V: TRBV28
D: TRBD1
J: TRBJ2-7
size: NA
CDR3: CASWGTGGNEQYF
DNA: TGTGCCAGCTGGGGGACAGGGGGAAACGAGCAGTACTTC

V: TRBV9
D: TRBD2
J: TRBJ2-3
size: NA
CDR3: CASSPAGGGAYGTDTQYF
DNA: TGTGCCAGCAGTCCCGCAGGCGGGGGGGCCTATGGCACAGATACGCAGTATTTT

V: TRBV30
D: TRBD1
J: TRBJ1-1
size: NA
CDR3: CAWSVTGYGEAFF
DNA: TGTGCCTGGAGTGTGACAGGGTACGGTGAAGCTTTCTTT

V: TRBV4-1
D: NA
J: TRBJ2-1
size: NA
CDR3: CASSQDEAEVVNEQFF
DNA: TGCGCCAGCAGCCAAGATGAGGCAGAGGTGGTGAATGAGCAGTTCTTC

V: TRBV30
D: TRBD1
J: TRBJ2-1
size: NA
CDR3: CAWSVRTGGHEQFF
DNA: TGTGCCTGGAGTGTTCGGACAGGGGGTCATGAGCAGTTCTTC

V: TRBV27
D: TRBD1
J: TRBJ2-7
size: NA
CDR3: CATKGTGQGAMQYF
DNA: TGTGCCACCAAAGGGACGGGACAGGGGGCGATGCAGTACTTC

V: TRBV21-1
D: NA
J: TRBJ2-1
size: NA
CDR3: CASSKRGRGPYNEQFF
DNA: TGTGCCAGCAGCAAAAGGGGTAGGGGGCCCTACAATGAGCAGTTCTTC

V: TRBV14
D: NA
J: TRBJ2-7
size: NA
CDR3: CASSQGGRELIQQYF
DNA: TGTGCCAGCAGCCAAGGGGGACGGGAGCTAATCCAGCAGTACTTC

V: TRBV5-3
D: NA
J: TRBJ2-7
size: few
CDR3: CASSGDSFSYEQYF
DNA: TGTGCCAGCAGCGGGGACAGTTTCTCCTACGAGCAGTACTTC

V: TRBV5-1
D: NA
J: TRBJ1-2
size: NA
CDR3: CASTDTLYGYTF
DNA: TGCGCCAGCACGGACACCCTCTATGGCTACACCTTC

V: TRBV5-5
D: TRBD2
J: TRBJ2-1
size: NA
CDR3: CASSLWGLAGDYNEQFF
DNA: TGTGCCAGCAGCTTGTGGGGGCTAGCGGGGGACTACAATGAGCAGTTCTTC

V: TRBV4-1
D: TRBD1
J: TRBJ2-7
size: NA
CDR3: CASSQRTGTGYEQYF
DNA: TGCGCCAGCAGCCAGCGAACCGGGACAGGGTACGAGCAGTACTTC

V: TRBV27
D: TRBD1
J: TRBJ1-1
size: NA
CDR3: CASSFATGGAGAFF
DNA: TGTGCCAGCAGTTTCGCCACAGGGGGCGCCGGGGCTTTCTTT

V: TRBV4-1
D: TRBD1
J: TRBJ2-5
size: few
CDR3: CASSQGTGTETQYF
DNA: TGCGCCAGCAGCCAAGGGACAGGGACCGAGACCCAGTACTTC

V: TRBV5-1
D: NA
J: TRBJ2-3
size: NA
CDR3: CASSLGGAPPDTQYF
DNA: TGCGCCAGCAGCTTGGGCGGGGCCCCACCAGATACGCAGTATTTT

V: TRBV27
D: NA
J: TRBJ1-6
size: NA
CDR3: CASSLLGGEHSPLHF
DNA: TGTGCCAGCAGTTTATTGGGGGGAGAGCATTCACCCCTCCACTTT

V: TRBV5-4
D: TRBD2
J: TRBJ2-1
size: NA
CDR3: CASSPWTSGGNEQFF
DNA: TGTGCCAGCAGCCCGTGGACTAGCGGGGGGAATGAGCAGTTCTTC

V: TRBV1
D: NA
J: TRBJ1-1
size: NA
CDR3: CTSSPPDPNTEAFF
DNA: TGCACCAGCAGTCCACCAGATCCGAACACTGAAGCTTTCTTT

V: TRBV5-1
D: NA
J: TRBJ1-2
size: NA
CDR3: CASSSDGLSGLSYTF
DNA: TGCGCCAGCAGCTCGGATGGACTTTCGGGACTTTCCTACACCTTC

V: TRBV5-6
D: NA
J: TRBJ2-7
size: NA
CDR3: CASSNRGGRNEQYF
DNA: TGTGCCAGCAGTAACAGGGGAGGTAGAAACGAGCAGTACTTC

V: TRBV27
D: NA
J: TRBJ1-1
size: NA
CDR3: CASSLSLGDEAFF
DNA: TGTGCCAGCAGTTTATCCCTAGGCGATGAAGCTTTCTTT

V: TRBV6-1
D: NA
J: TRBJ2-5
size: NA
CDR3: CASSEGREKETQYF
DNA: TGTGCCAGCAGTGAGGGTAGGGAGAAAGAGACCCAGTACTTC

V: TRBV28
D: NA
J: TRBJ1-6
size: NA
CDR3: CASSLNRDEENSPLHF
DNA: TGTGCCAGCAGTTTAAACAGGGATGAAGAAAATTCACCCCTCCACTTT

V: TRBV5-6
D: TRBD2
J: TRBJ2-2
size: NA
CDR3: CASFGSGAAGELFF
DNA: TGTGCCAGCTTCGGCAGCGGGGCGGCCGGGGAGCTGTTTTTT

V: TRBV19
D: NA
J: TRBJ1-3
size: NA
CDR3: CASATESIVSGNTIYF
DNA: TGTGCCAGCGCGACTGAGTCCATTGTCTCTGGAAACACCATATATTTT

V: TRBV4-2
D: TRBD1
J: TRBJ2-4
size: NA
CDR3: CASSPTGGLAKNIQYF
DNA: TGTGCCAGCAGCCCTACAGGGGGACTAGCCAAAAACATTCAGTACTTC

V: TRBV28
D: NA
J: TRBJ1-5
size: NA
CDR3: CASSPQGPYSNQPQHF
DNA: TGTGCCAGCAGTCCACAGGGCCCGTATAGCAATCAGCCCCAGCATTTT

V: TRBV28
D: TRBD1
J: TRBJ2-7
size: NA
CDR3: CASQYRGRDEQYF
DNA: TGTGCCAGCCAATACAGGGGACGGGACGAGCAGTACTTC

V: TRBV19
D: NA
J: TRBJ2-1
size: NA
CDR3: CASSPRGAGKGEQFF
DNA: TGTGCCAGTAGTCCCCGGGGGGCCGGTAAGGGTGAGCAGTTCTTC

V: TRBV7-9
D: NA
J: TRBJ2-1
size: NA
CDR3: CASSPRTKYNEQFF
DNA: TGTGCCAGCAGCCCGAGGACAAAATACAATGAGCAGTTCTTC

V: TRBV28
D: NA
J: TRBJ2-2
size: NA
CDR3: CASSFRLGGNTGELFF
DNA: TGTGCCAGCAGTTTCCGCTTGGGGGGGAACACCGGGGAGCTGTTTTTT

V: TRBV9
D: NA
J: TRBJ2-3
size: NA
CDR3: CASSLGTVSTDTQYF
DNA: TGTGCCAGCAGCCTAGGGACTGTTAGCACAGATACGCAGTATTTT

V: TRBV9
D: NA
J: TRBJ1-6
size: NA
CDR3: CASSVVPSVAENSPLHF
DNA: TGTGCCAGCAGCGTAGTACCGAGCGTGGCAGAGAATTCACCCCTCCACTTT

V: TRBV4-1
D: NA
J: TRBJ2-1
size: few
CDR3: CASSQGIGVGEQFF
DNA: TGCGCCAGCAGCCAAGGGATCGGGGTTGGGGAGCAGTTCTTC

V: TRBV7-5
D: NA
J: TRBJ2-7
size: NA
CDR3: CARSLVGGGRSYEQYF
DNA: TGTGCCAGAAGCTTAGTGGGCGGGGGGCGCTCCTACGAGCAGTACTTC

V: TRBV10-2
D: NA
J: TRBJ2-3
size: NA
CDR3: CASSESDRSGDTQYF
DNA: TGCGCCAGCAGTGAGTCCGACCGATCGGGGGATACGCAGTATTTT

V: TRBV2
D: TRBD1
J: TRBJ2-7
size: few
CDR3: CASSNRGYEQYF
DNA: TGTGCCAGCAGCAACAGGGGGTACGAGCAGTACTTC

V: TRBV7-9
D: NA
J: TRBJ2-2
size: NA
CDR3: CASSLGRGTVNTGELFF
DNA: TGTGCCAGCAGCTTAGGAAGGGGAACGGTGAACACCGGGGAGCTGTTTTTT

V: TRBV15
D: NA
J: TRBJ2-7
size: NA
CDR3: CATSSGAGNEQYF
DNA: TGTGCCACCAGCTCGGGTGCAGGGAACGAGCAGTACTTC

V: TRBV28
D: TRBD2
J: TRBJ2-5
size: NA
CDR3: CASSGIQRLAGGPGQETQYF
DNA: TGTGCCAGCAGCGGAATCCAAAGACTAGCGGGGGGCCCAGGCCAAGAGACCCAGTACTTC

V: TRBV6-5
D: TRBD1
J: TRBJ2-5
size: NA
CDR3: CASSWIQGSQETQYF
DNA: TGTGCCAGCAGTTGGATACAGGGGTCCCAAGAGACCCAGTACTTC

V: TRBV28
D: TRBD2
J: TRBJ2-4
size: once
CDR3: CASRTAGVAKNIQYF
DNA: TGTGCCAGCAGAACAGCGGGGGTAGCCAAAAACATTCAGTACTTC

V: TRBV6-4
D: TRBD2
J: TRBJ2-1
size: few
CDR3: CASEQLAGGPGEQFF
DNA: TGTGCCAGCGAACAACTAGCGGGGGGGCCGGGTGAGCAGTTCTTC

V: TRBV7-9
D: NA
J: TRBJ2-4
size: NA
CDR3: CASSLGGGLIQYF
DNA: TGTGCCAGCAGCTTGGGGGGGGGCCTGATACAGTACTTC

V: TRBV6-1
D: NA
J: TRBJ1-1
size: NA
CDR3: CASSEGGELWTEAFF
DNA: TGTGCCAGCAGTGAAGGTGGGGAGTTGTGGACTGAAGCTTTCTTT

V: TRBV2
D: TRBD2
J: TRBJ2-7
size: NA
CDR3: CASSDNLAGGHLTYEQYF
DNA: TGTGCCAGCAGCGATAATCTAGCGGGGGGTCACCTCACCTACGAGCAGTACTTC